This T cell receptor (beta chain) is from a study of CXCR3-negative and CXCR3-positive naive CD8 T cells. The CDR3 contains 15 residues. This clonotype is medium-sized by frequency. TRB cDNA libraries were made by UMI-labeled 5' RACE. TCRdb re-called the 5' RACE reads; one entry per CDR3 protein, DNA not given. Its listing shows some 4,000 distinct CDR3 sequences. This receptor was obtained from a human donor in good health. Some clones in this sample may be carry-over from other donors' samples. The chain couples TRBV12-3 or TRBV12-4 to TRBJ2-5; the D call of TRBD1 rests on TCRdb alone, since no DNA is present to check it. Sequencing was done on a sample of naive CXCR3- CD8+ T cells from blood. Subset: CD45RO-CCR7+CD27+CD95- naive CD8+ T cells lacking CXCR3 (TNR3-). CDR3 amino acids: CASSFRGQGQETQYF.